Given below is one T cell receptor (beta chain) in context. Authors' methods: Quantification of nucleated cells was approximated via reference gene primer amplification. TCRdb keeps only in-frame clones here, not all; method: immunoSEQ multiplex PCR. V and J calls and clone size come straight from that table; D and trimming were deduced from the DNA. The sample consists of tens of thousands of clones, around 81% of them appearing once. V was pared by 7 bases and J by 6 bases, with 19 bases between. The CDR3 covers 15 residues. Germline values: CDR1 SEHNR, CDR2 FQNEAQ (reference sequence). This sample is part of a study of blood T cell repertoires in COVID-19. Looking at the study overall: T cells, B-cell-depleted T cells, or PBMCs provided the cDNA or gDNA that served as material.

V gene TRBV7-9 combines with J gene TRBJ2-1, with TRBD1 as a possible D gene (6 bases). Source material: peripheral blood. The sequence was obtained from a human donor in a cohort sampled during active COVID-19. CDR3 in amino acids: CASTKMSGESNEQFF. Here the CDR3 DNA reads TGTGCCAGCACCAAAATGTCAGGGGAAAGCAATGAGCAGTTCTTC.